This T cell receptor (beta chain) emerged from a study of memory CD4+ T cells and cytomegalovirus serostatus. The sort gate was single viable CD3+CD4+CD8-CD45RO+ cells for memory CD4+ T cells. Total CD4+ T cells were enriched by CD4 positive selection. The assay was immunoSEQ multiplex PCR, and TCRdb's table has in-frame clones only and misses some. The table shows over 65,000 clones, with 76% occurring only once. This CDR3 is 14 amino acids long. Germline lookup yields CDR1 SQVTM and CDR2 ANQGSEA. Trimming left V 5 bases short and J 8 bases short, with 21 bases between. The source material was memory CD4+ T cells from blood. The chain employs TRBV29-1 and TRBJ1-1; TRBD1 might be the D (6 bases). This receptor was identified in an adult in good health and CMV-seropositive. The CDR3 nucleotides read TGCAGCGTTACTCCCAGGGGCCAGGAGGGGGAAGCTTTCTTT. It is translated as CSVTPRGQEGEAFF.